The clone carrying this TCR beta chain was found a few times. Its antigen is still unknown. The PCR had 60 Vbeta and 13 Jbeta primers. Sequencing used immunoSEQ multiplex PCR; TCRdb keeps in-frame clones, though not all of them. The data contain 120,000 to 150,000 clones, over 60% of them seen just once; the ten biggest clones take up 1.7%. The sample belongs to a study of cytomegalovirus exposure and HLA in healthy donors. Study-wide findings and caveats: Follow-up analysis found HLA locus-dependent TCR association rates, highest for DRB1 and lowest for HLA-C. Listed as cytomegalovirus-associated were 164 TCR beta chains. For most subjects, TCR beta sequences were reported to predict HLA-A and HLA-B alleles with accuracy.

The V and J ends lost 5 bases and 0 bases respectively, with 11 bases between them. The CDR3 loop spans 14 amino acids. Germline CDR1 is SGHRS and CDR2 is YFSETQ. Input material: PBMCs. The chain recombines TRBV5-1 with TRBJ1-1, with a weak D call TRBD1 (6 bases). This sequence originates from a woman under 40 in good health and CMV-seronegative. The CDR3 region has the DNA TGCGCCAGCAGGGCCGGGACAATGAACACTGAAGCTTTCTTT. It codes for CASRAGTMNTEAFF.